The source of this T cell receptor (beta chain) is a study of cytomegalovirus exposure and HLA in healthy donors (dated by TCRdb to 2016 to 2017). Concerning the study at large: In an earlier analysis of about 560 of the donors, 250 to 350 Gb of sequence data and some 120 million unique TCR beta sequences from about 190 million T cells were reported. Roughly 300 gigabases of sequencing data and around 88 million unique TCR sequences made up an early release that covered 640 HLA-typed donors. Among the roughly 380 genotyped donors, around 81% belonged to the genetic ancestry cluster associated with self-reported Caucasian donors. The aim of the study was to test whether cataloging public T cell receptors could identify signatures of past pathogen exposure. The study used immunosequencing to profile the T cell repertoires of approximately 650 subjects and linked those repertoires to cytomegalovirus serostatus. Besides the first cohort of around 700 subjects, a separate validation cohort made up of 95 to 150 different subjects was used. To predict cytomegalovirus infection status, the study brought together high-throughput TCR immunosequencing, statistical association of individual TCRs with disease status, and machine learning. To study patterns of TCR occurrence, a later analysis re-analyzed previously published TCR beta repertoires from hundreds of donors and added high-resolution HLA genotyping. Rather than using new phenotypic data, the later analysis identified candidate immune exposures from TCR beta sequences and from how often those sequences occurred across donors. An earlier analysis of roughly 580 of the donors used high-throughput TCR beta sequencing to judge whether each TCR beta V gene segment behaved as functional or pseudogenic. Alongside the repertoire data, information on donor age, sex, ethnicity and CMV serostatus was compiled. A later genetic analysis used genome-wide SNP genotypes for about 60% of the roughly 670 donors, treating that subset as a discovery cohort. Every repertoire in the discovery cohort had been generated on one and the same sequencing platform. Class I and class II HLA loci were covered by the typing at four-digit resolution. The number of donors typed differed by locus, with roughly 629-640 for A, B, C, DRB1 and DQB1, around 500 for DQA1, approximately 580 for DPA1, and some 440 for DPB1. Because of strong linkage in the cohort, roughly five DR-DQ haplotypes were treated as single units for association and clustering. On average, roughly 240,000 unique TCR beta nucleotide sequences were sequenced per donor among about 400 genotyped donors of the cohort, with roughly 20% of those sequences being non-productive. Study-wide findings and limitations: Only TCR beta chains were sequenced in this cohort, and the absence of alpha or paired-chain data limited detectable features. Most TCR sequences were seen in very few donors, while some public TCRs were found in many individuals. A group of highly shared sequence variants was considered likely to be a technical artifact of the sequencing pipeline. According to the authors, the approach could potentially be generalized to other disease states and immunological phenotypes. For the cohort, immune exposure information was limited to CMV serostatus. An association between a missense DCLRE1C variant and V-gene and J-gene trimming of TCR beta chains was found in a later genetic analysis and replicated in an independent cohort. Sequencing depth was assumed to be roughly uniform across donors in the presence/absence analyses, though that assumption may not hold. In a later genetic analysis, fewer N-insertions in productive TCRs were reported among donors in an Asian-associated ancestry cluster than the 666-donor mean. According to a later analysis, parvovirus B19, influenza, CMV and Epstein-Barr virus appeared linked to several top co-occurrence clusters. An earlier analysis of 587 of the donors showed that most TCR beta V segments appeared in productive rearrangements either about 87% or about 30% of the time, which broadly matched IMGT annotations. Linkage disequilibrium might explain the correlated functional status among segregating V segments, but an unknown experimental factor could not be ruled out. Because some donors lacked HLA typing at each locus, the association tests relied only on the typed subset. Because counts were too low, roughly 16 rarely observed V segments, including chromosome 9 orphons, were excluded from the earlier analysis of 587 of the donors. A further reported finding was that TCR beta sequences accurately predicted the HLA-A and HLA-B alleles for most subjects in the first cohort. When HLA alleles, especially DR and DQ, strongly co-occurred, TCR associations were difficult to assign to individual alleles. A few of the identified cytomegalovirus-associated TCR beta chains were confirmed in vitro to be specific for cytomegalovirus antigens. A total of fewer than 200 TCR beta chains were listed by the study as associated with cytomegalovirus. In a later analysis, most CMV-associated TCR beta chains were found to appear HLA-restricted, with HLA associations seemingly driven largely by CMV exposure. The 87-base-pair reads could not distinguish some IMGT-functional V segments, including TRBV6-2 and TRBV6-3, so those segments were excluded. A later analysis found that HLA-associated TCR beta chains were more clonally expanded and had lower generation probabilities than equally common non-associated chains. Cytomegalovirus status was reported to be diagnosed by the classifier with high specificity and sensitivity in both the original and validation cohorts. A later analysis found that TCR association rates varied across HLA loci, with DRB1 alleles showing the most associated TCRs and HLA-C alleles the fewest. In a later analysis, 16,951 TCR beta sequences were associated with specific HLA alleles at a false discovery rate of 0.05.

Taken from the germline V gene (reference sequence), the CDR1 and CDR2 loops are LNHDA and SQIVND. Inclusive of the bounding cysteine and phenylalanine, the CDR3 is 14 residues long. The sequence is cut down to CDR3 DNA, 42 bases in frame from base 1. Trimming takes 5 bases from V and 8 bases from J, and the germline ends sit 13 bases apart. The cohort comprised around 690 healthy bone marrow donors. At the time of sampling, every cohort member was nominally healthy, though immune exposures that went unrecorded were likely present. The donor tested CMV seropositive and was one of the 289 seropositive cohort members. A peripheral blood sample was provided by each donor, and peripheral blood mononuclear cells were used for TCR beta sequencing. The Qiagen DNeasy Blood Extraction Kit was used to extract genomic DNA from the blood cell samples. Remarks on this clone: Its antigen specificity is not known. No much larger clonotype is one base removed from it; base qualities were not supplied.

The library was made by the immunoSEQ multiplex PCR assay. A mixture of 60 forward primers for TCR Vbeta segments and 13 reverse primers for TCR Jbeta segments was used in the multiplex PCR. The CDR3 region of rearranged TCR beta genes was amplified from genomic DNA with a multiplex PCR assay. The Illumina HiSeq System was used to sequence the amplified TCR beta libraries as 87-base-pair reads. Per the source publication's procedure: Across the 666 repertoires, a later analysis counted some 80 million unique TCR beta chains, around 11 million of which were shared by at least two donors. A nearest-neighbor algorithm error-corrected the raw reads and collapsed the reads into unique sequences, merging closely related sequences to remove PCR and sequencing errors. CDR3 sequences were aligned to IMGT reference sequences to assign V, D and J gene segments. Each retained sequence needed at least a six-nucleotide match to both a V gene segment and a J gene segment. A rearrangement was called productive if the CDR3 had no stop codons and remained in frame with V and J, and every other rearrangement was called non-productive. CDR3 was defined by IMGT convention, running from the second conserved V-encoded cysteine to the conserved J-encoded phenylalanine. The earlier analysis of more than 450 of the donors excluded sequences that lacked an unambiguous match to a single V gene segment. An earlier analysis of 450 to 650 of the donors called V segments functional above 56.7% productive rearrangements and segregating when the between-donor standard deviation exceeded 5%. A statistical classification framework was built to diagnose cytomegalovirus status from the catalog of TCR beta chain sequences. In a later analysis, V and J genes were assigned by comparing TCR nucleotide sequences against IMGT/GENE-DB human TR gene sequences. The TCRdist pipeline was used in a later analysis to assign CDR3 sequences and most-parsimonious VDJ recombination scenarios. A later analysis defined each TCR beta chain by its CDR3 amino acid sequence plus V-gene family, and excluded reads lacking a unique V-gene family. To address suspected cross-contamination and a sequencing artifact, a later analysis removed under 600 highly shared, low-generation-probability nucleotide sequences. In a later analysis, a clonal expansion index for each public chain was calculated from normalized within-repertoire ranks of inferred template counts. In a later analysis, generation probabilities were computed with a VDJ recombination model fitted to out-of-frame rearrangements, and the resulting probabilities were checked against IGoR. In a later analysis, TCR-TCR, TCR-HLA and TCR-CMV co-occurrence was scored with hypergeometric tests, and a repertoire-size bias correction was applied to TCR pairs. To estimate false discovery rates, a later analysis permuted the HLA or CMV assignments 20 times. In a later analysis, co-occurring TCRs were grouped with DBSCAN, and TCRdist sequence similarity was added when clustering was performed within HLA-allele-positive subsets. For co-occurrence clustering, repertoires with fewer than 30,000 or more than 120,000 public chains were excluded, along with several repertoires with anomalous nucleotide sharing. Sourced from immuneACCESS, this table was stored by TCRdb with only in-frame sequences that have V and J called. A share of the clones is absent; for the studies checked, an unresolved V gene accounts for under half, and the remainder has no known explanation. V, J and clone size are those of that table, while D and trimming were read from the DNA. Within this sample are 150,000 to 250,000 clones, with approximately 78% of them counted one time only. The ten largest make up 6.5% of the sample.

The sequence links TRBV19 to TRBJ1-6; TRBD1 could be the D gene, as 5 bases match. The sample consisted of PBMCs. The receptor was derived from a woman aged 45-65 years in good health and CMV-seropositive. The CDR3 sequence is CASSSPGEYSPLHF. Read as DNA, the sequence is TGTGCCAGTAGTTCCCCGGGGGAATATTCACCCCTCCACTTT.